This section outlines one T cell receptor beta chain sequence together with its context. Original analysis: Cell counts per sample came from amplifying reference gene primers. Sequenced by immunoSEQ multiplex PCR; TCRdb stores in-frame clones only, minus some. V and J calls and clone size are as listed in that table; D and trimming were resolved from the DNA. The table lists around 270,000 clones, approximately 90% of them singletons. This specimen comes from a study of blood T cell repertoires in COVID-19. Study information: Sources were T cells, B-cell-depleted T cells, or PBMCs; the material itself was cDNA or gDNA.

Sequencing was done on a sample of peripheral blood. The source of this sequence is a man between 35 and 55 years old with acute or convalescent COVID-19.

The CDR3 spells CASSSYSEGVRAFF. CDR3 coding DNA: TGTGCCAGCAGCAGTTACTCAGAGGGGGTCCGGGCTTTCTTT. The chain joins TRBV6-5 to TRBJ1-1; weak D call: TRBD1 (6 bases). V was clipped by 6 bases and J by 11 bases, with 22 bases between them. The V gene's germline CDR1 is MNHEY and CDR2 SVGAGI. The CDR3 runs 14 residues.